This T cell receptor beta chain was sequenced in a study of CD8 T cells in ankylosing spondylitis. Study results and caveats: From matched ankylosing spondylitis synovial fluid, disease-linked clones were reportedly recovered at significantly enriched levels. Typical of ankylosing spondylitis blood, it appeared, was a TCR beta motif of eight highly homologous variants.

There are a few counts of this clonotype. Its antigen is undetermined. Germline loops: CDR1 DFQATT, CDR2 SNEGSKA (reference sequence). V lost 2 bases to trimming and J lost 0 bases, with 7 bases between them. CDR3 size: 14 residues. Each CDR3 protein is one row after TCRdb ran MiXCR on the 5' RACE reads. The repertoire holds 200,000 to 250,000 distinct CDR3 sequences, with 10% as singletons. This TCR came from a male donor with ankylosing spondylitis or in good health (not recorded which). The chain combines TRBV20-1 with TRBJ2-2; D gene uncertain. The sample taken for sequencing was blood, either unsorted or a sorted T cell fraction (not recorded which). The CDR3 loop is CSARIGSNTGELFF. The CDR3 DNA reads TGCAGTGCTAGAATCGGGTCGAACACCGGGGAGCTGTTTTTT.